One sample yielded the 30 T cell receptor beta chains listed below, sequenced in a study of shared clonotypes between healthy human individuals. Cells designated naive CD8 were CD45RO-negative and were positively selected for CCR7, with terminally differentiated effector memory CD45RA+ cells excluded. Generated by immunoSEQ multiplex PCR, the TCRdb table keeps only in-frame clones and is missing some. The sample has around 2,000,000 clones, 85% to 95% seen once. The source material was naive CD8+ T cells from PBMCs. The receptors here all came from a man younger than 35 in good health. Some clones in this sample may be carry-over from other donors' samples.

The chain links TRBV27 to TRBJ2-5; no definite D call. The CDR3 has 15 amino acids. V was shortened by 5 bases and J by 2 bases, with 15 bases between the two germline ends. Per germline, CDR1 MNHEY and CDR2 SMNVEV (reference sequence). The CDR3 loop is CASSPVEVGQETQYF. CDR3 nucleotide sequence: TGTGCCAGCAGTCCCGTTGAAGTTGGACAAGAGACCCAGTACTTC.

The V and J genes are TRBV6-4 and TRBJ2-1; D may be TRBD2 (7 bases). The CDR3 runs 12 residues. Germline V gene lookup returns CDR1 MRHNA and CDR2 SNTAGT. V dropped 3 bases and J dropped 9 bases, with 9 bases sitting between them. CDR3 nucleotide sequence: TGTGCCAGCAGTGAAGGGGGGGGTGAGCAGTTCTTC. Amino acids: CASSEGGGEQFF.

The rearrangement links TRBV28 to TRBJ1-5, with D hard to call. The V gene's germline CDR1 is MDHEN and CDR2 SYDVKM. The CDR3 extends over 13 amino acids. V shed 8 bases and J shed 0 bases, with 8 bases lying between them. The CDR3 spells CASVVHSNQPQHF. The CDR3 coding sequence is TGTGCCAGCGTAGTACATAGCAATCAGCCCCAGCATTTT.

The chain couples TRBV15 to TRBJ1-1; TRBD1 matches at 8 bases. Germline-derived CDR1 and CDR2 are LNHNV and YYDKDF (reference sequence). CDR3 length equals 16 residues. Germline trimming cut 0 bases from V and 2 bases from J; bases unmatched to any gene: 5. The chain's CDR3 is CATSRDFGTGNTEAFF. For the CDR3, the DNA is TGTGCCACCAGCAGAGATTTTGGGACAGGTAACACTGAAGCTTTCTTT.

The chain carries TRBV19 and TRBJ1-2; possibly TRBD1 for D (5 bases). From germline, CDR1 is LNHDA and CDR2 SQIVND (reference sequence). The CDR3 covers 13 residues. V was cut by 2 bases and J by 5 bases, with 9 bases left in between. For the CDR3, the DNA is TGTGCCAGTAGTATACCAGGGTGGTATGGCTACACCTTC. Its translation is CASSIPGWYGYTF. Looking up the rest from reference TRBV19 and TRBJ1-2 gives the full variable domain: DGGITQSPKYLFRKEGQNVTLSCEQNLNHDAMYWYRQDPGQGLRLIYYSQIVNDFQKGDIAEGYSVSREKKESFPLTVTSAQKNPTAFYLCASSIPGWYGYTFGSGTRLTVV.

This chain joins TRBV10-2 and TRBJ1-2; 9 bases agree with TRBD1. CDR1 WSHSY and CDR2 SAAADI come from the germline V gene. Losses at the gene ends were 7 bases for V and 8 bases for J; bases not matched to a gene: 17. The CDR3 totals 16 residues. The CDR3 spells CASTLFPGQGLGGYTF. CDR3 coding DNA: TGCGCCAGCACCCTATTCCCGGGACAGGGCCTGGGGGGCTACACCTTC.

This clone was counted once. The chain combines TRBV7-9 with TRBJ2-5; TRBD2 is a possible D gene (5 bases). Per germline, CDR1 SEHNR and CDR2 FQNEAQ (reference sequence). Trimming took off 4 bases at V and 2 bases at J, with 14 bases between the two ends. This CDR3 is 15 amino acids long. The CDR3 DNA reads as TGTGCCAGCAGCTACCCAAGCGGCAGACAAGAGACCCAGTACTTC. Amino acid sequence: CASSYPSGRQETQYF.

V is TRBV6-6 and J is TRBJ2-5; 7 bases are a match to TRBD2. V was pared by 5 bases and J by 4 bases, with 13 bases of the junction left unmatched. CDR1 and CDR2 (germline): MNHNY, SVGAGI (reference sequence). The CDR3 consists of 16 residues. CDR3 sequence reads: CASSIAGTILPETQYF. In DNA form, the CDR3 reads TGTGCCAGCAGTATCGCCGGGACTATCCTTCCAGAGACCCAGTACTTC.

The table lists this clone with a count of one. This rearrangement joins TRBV9 to TRBJ2-1; weak D call: TRBD2 (5 bases). In germline, CDR1 is SGDLS, CDR2 YYNGEE. V was shortened by 1 base and J by 7 bases, with 9 bases between the two germline ends. The CDR3 loop spans 13 amino acids. The CDR3 DNA is TGTGCCAGCAGCGTATCGAGGGAAAATGAGCAGTTCTTC. Amino acid sequence: CASSVSRENEQFF.

Concerning this clone: The sample contains more than one DNA sequence encoding this CDR3. CDR3 DNA sequence: TGTGCCAGCAGCACCGGGACAGCCAATGAGCAGTTCTTC. This codes for CASSTGTANEQFF. This chain links TRBV5-4 with TRBJ2-1; 7 bases map to TRBD1. CDR1 and CDR2 from the germline V gene are SGHNT and YYREEE (reference sequence). V was pared by 4 bases and J by 6 bases, with 4 bases of the junction left unmatched. The CDR3 spans 13 residues.

The V gene is TRBV28, the J gene TRBJ2-3, with 7 positions matching TRBD2. Germline V CDR1 and CDR2: MDHEN, SYDVKM. This CDR3 is built from 18 residues. J was trimmed by 0 bases and V by 3 bases; bases with no gene match: 12. The CDR3 protein is CASSLIRDYRASTDTQYF. As DNA, the CDR3 is TGTGCCAGCAGTTTGATCCGGGACTATCGTGCTAGCACAGATACGCAGTATTTT.

The J gene is TRBJ1-1, the V gene TRBV29-1; D call uncertain. Trimming pared 5 bases from V and 8 bases from J, leaving 15 bases between. Germline V gives CDR1 SQVTM, CDR2 ANQGSEA. This CDR3 is built from 12 residues. The CDR3 DNA follows: TGCAGCGTTTTTGCGGTAACGGGAGAAGCTTTCTTT. Protein sequence: CSVFAVTGEAFF.

The chain uses TRBV10-3 and TRBJ1-1; no clear D. CDR1 and CDR2 (germline): ENHRY, SYGVKD. This CDR3 region has 16 residues. V dropped 0 bases and J dropped 0 bases, with 11 bases sitting between them. CDR3 loop: CAISESFYGVNTEAFF. The CDR3 DNA sequence: TGTGCCATCAGTGAGTCGTTTTACGGCGTGAACACTGAAGCTTTCTTT.

This sequence joins TRBV28 and TRBJ2-3; 8 bases line up with TRBD2. The J segment lost 4 bases and the V segment lost 6 bases, leaving 12 bases of the junction unmatched. Looked up from germline, CDR1 is MDHEN and CDR2 is SYDVKM. This CDR3 is 16 amino acids long. The CDR3 DNA sequence: TGTGCCAGCAGACCCCTAGCCCGGGAGGGCCCAGATACGCAGTATTTT. It translates to CASRPLAREGPDTQYF.

The chain carries TRBV7-9 and TRBJ1-1; D gene uncertain. Between the trimmed V and J ends, which lost 5 bases and 6 bases, there was a span of 13 bases. The CDR3 is made up of 13 amino acids. CDR1 SEHNR and CDR2 FQNEAQ come from the germline V gene (reference sequence). The CDR3 is CASSLDPSSEAFF. CDR3 bases: TGTGCCAGCAGCCTTGACCCGAGTTCTGAAGCTTTCTTT.

As to this clone: This sample also contains other DNA sequences that code for the same CDR3. The J gene is TRBJ2-7, the V gene TRBV29-1, with TRBD1 identical over 11 bases. Germline CDR1 and CDR2: SQVTM and ANQGSEA. The CDR3 has 13 amino acids. V lost 4 bases and J lost 4; bases outside the gene matches: 3. CDR3 coding DNA: TGCAGCGTTGCCGGGACAGGGGGATACGAGCAGTACTTC. Translating gives CSVAGTGGYEQYF.

The chain carries TRBV5-4 and TRBJ2-7; D remains ambiguous. This CDR3 has 15 residues. V gave up 6 bases and J gave up 3 bases, with 19 bases separating them. The germline V gene has CDR1 SGHNT and CDR2 YYREEE (reference sequence). The CDR3 nucleotides read TGTGCCAGCACCCAAGGCCTTTCCCCCCTCTACGAGCAGTACTTC. Translation: CASTQGLSPLYEQYF.

J is TRBJ2-7 and V is TRBV11-2; D is unclear. Looked up from germline, CDR1 is SGHAT and CDR2 is FQNNGV. V lost 3 bases to trimming and J lost 4 bases, with 7 bases between them. This CDR3 contains 12 residues. CDR3 region: CASSFGVYEQYF. For the CDR3, the DNA is TGTGCCAGCAGCTTCGGAGTTTACGAGCAGTACTTC. Using reference TRBV11-2 and TRBJ2-7 for the parts outside the CDR3, the full variable domain is EAGVAQSPRYKIIEKRQSVAFWCNPISGHATLYWYQQILGQGPKLLIQFQNNGVVDDSQLPKDRFSAERLKGVDSTLKIQPAKLEDSAVYLCASSFGVYEQYFGPGTRLTVT.

The count of this clone is one. V gene TRBV7-8 combines with J gene TRBJ2-1, with 9 bases fitting TRBD2. This CDR3 is 15 amino acids long. Trimming removed 6 bases from V and 0 bases from J; junction bases left unmatched: 3. The V gene's germline CDR1 is SGHVS and CDR2 FQNEAQ. The CDR3 reads CASRFSGSSYNEQFF. DNA of the CDR3: TGTGCCAGCAGATTTAGCGGGAGCTCCTACAATGAGCAGTTCTTC. Supplemented by reference TRBV7-8 and TRBJ2-1, the full variable domain reads GAGVSQSPRYKVAKRGQDVALRCDPISGHVSLFWYQQALGQGPEFLTYFQNEAQLDKSGLPSDRFFAERPEGSVSTLKIQRTQQEDSAVYLCASRFSGSSYNEQFFGPGTRLTVL.

This chain connects TRBV29-1 to TRBJ2-7; the match to TRBD2 covers 7 bases. Germline CDR1 is SQVTM and CDR2 is ANQGSEA. The length of the CDR3 is 14 residues. Trimming cost V 4 bases and J 7 bases; bases outside gene matches: 13. The DNA of the CDR3 is TGCAGCGTTGGTGGCGGGACTAACCTTTGGGAGCAGTACTTC. Translated: CSVGGGTNLWEQYF.

This chain joins TRBV7-6 and TRBJ1-2, with a weak D call TRBD1 (5 bases). This CDR3 has 14 amino acids. CDR1 and CDR2 (germline): SGHVS, FNYEAQ. Trimming took off 1 base at V and 4 bases at J, with 10 bases between the two ends. The CDR3 loop reads CASSLGGRGYGYTF. CDR3 bases: TGTGCCAGCAGCTTAGGGGGACGGGGCTATGGCTACACCTTC.

V gene TRBV27 combines with J gene TRBJ2-1; 11 nucleotides align to TRBD2. Germline trimming cut 0 bases from V and 8 bases from J; bases unmatched to any gene: 6. Germline CDR1 and CDR2: MNHEY and SMNVEV (reference sequence). This CDR3 spans 16 amino acids. The CDR3 sequence is CASSLSLASGRHEQFF. The CDR3, as DNA: TGTGCCAGCAGTTTATCGTTGGCTAGCGGGAGGCATGAGCAGTTCTTC.

This clone was counted a single time. The chain is built from TRBV29-1 and TRBJ1-2; weak D call: TRBD1 (5 bases). Trimming removed 3 bases at V and 0 bases at J, with 11 bases between. The CDR3 has 14 amino acids. The germline V gene encodes CDR1 SQVTM and CDR2 ANQGSEA. CDR3 protein: CSVDTGGSNYGYTF. The CDR3 coding sequence is TGCAGCGTTGATACTGGGGGGTCTAACTATGGCTACACCTTC. The complete variable domain, with remaining parts taken from reference TRBV29-1 and TRBJ1-2, reads SAVISQKPSRDICQRGTSLTIQCQVDSQVTMMFWYRQQPGQSLTLIATANQGSEATYESGFVIDKFPISRPNLTFSTLTVSNMSPEDSSIYLCSVDTGGSNYGYTFGSGTRLTVV.

CDR3 residues: CASSLVPDRETHNEQFF. The CDR3 DNA is TGTGCCAGCAGCTTAGTGCCGGACAGGGAGACACACAATGAGCAGTTCTTC. The V and J genes are TRBV7-9 and TRBJ2-1; TRBD1 matches at 8 bases. This CDR3 comprises 17 residues. From germline, CDR1 is SEHNR and CDR2 FQNEAQ (reference sequence). V was clipped by 1 base and J by 5 bases; unmatched bases: 10.

The V and J genes are TRBV7-8 and TRBJ1-3, with no clear D. The V gene's germline CDR1 is SGHVS and CDR2 FQNEAQ. The CDR3 is 14 residues long. With 11 bases removed from V and 1 base from J, the gap between germline ends came to 15 bases. The CDR3 nucleotides read TGTGCCTACCGGACGCGGGAGTCTGGAAACACCATATATTTT. It codes for CAYRTRESGNTIYF.

CDR3 sequence: CASSFYGGYEQYF. CDR3 nucleotide sequence: TGTGCCAGCAGCTTTTATGGGGGCTACGAGCAGTACTTC. The genes are TRBV7-9 and TRBJ2-7; D tentatively fits TRBD1 or TRBD2 (5 bases each). The CDR3 consists of 13 residues. Germline CDR1 is SEHNR and CDR2 is FQNEAQ (reference sequence). V gave up 3 bases and J gave up 3 bases, with 9 bases separating them.

This clone was counted once. Distinct nucleotide sequences in the sample also encode this CDR3. The chain has TRBV4-2 and TRBJ2-1; 12 nucleotides agree with TRBD2. CDR3 length: 17 amino acids. J was trimmed by 0 bases and V by 1 base; bases with no gene match: 1. CDR1 and CDR2 (germline): LGHNA, YNFKEQ. CDR3: CASSQVLAGGSYNEQFF. In nucleotides, the CDR3 is TGTGCCAGCAGCCAAGTACTAGCGGGGGGCTCCTACAATGAGCAGTTCTTC.

The gene calls are TRBV2 and TRBJ1-1; D not resolved. The ends were cut back, 8 bases at V and 0 bases at J, with 19 bases in the middle. This CDR3 spans 16 amino acids. Per the germline V gene, CDR1 is SNHLY and CDR2 is FYNNEI. The CDR3 loop reads CASQPGIVGLNTEAFF. CDR3 DNA sequence: TGTGCCAGCCAACCGGGCATCGTGGGCCTGAACACTGAAGCTTTCTTT. The full variable domain, its missing parts supplied by reference TRBV2 and TRBJ1-1, is EPEVTQTPSHQVTQMGQEVILRCVPISNHLYFYWYRQILGQKVEFLVSFYNNEISEKSEIFDDQFSVERPDGSNFTLKIRSTKLEDSAMYFCASQPGIVGLNTEAFFGQGTRLTVV.

Concerning this clone: The same CDR3 arises from other DNA sequences in this sample as well. The V call is TRBV4-1, the J call TRBJ1-5; D is uncertain. The germline gives CDR1 MGHRA, CDR2 YSYEKL. CDR3 length: 13 amino acids. V was shortened by 1 base and J by 3 bases, with 4 bases between the two germline ends. The CDR3 sequence is CASSQVINQPQHF. In nucleotides, the CDR3 is TGCGCCAGCAGCCAAGTAATCAATCAGCCCCAGCATTTT.

This rearrangement joins TRBV7-9 to TRBJ1-1, with D hard to call. Trimming took off 5 bases at V and 11 bases at J, with 9 bases between the two ends. The CDR3 is 10 residues long. In germline, CDR1 is SEHNR, CDR2 FQNEAQ (reference sequence). Written as DNA, the CDR3 is TGTGCCAGCAGCGTCTTCGGGGCTTTCTTT. Its protein is CASSVFGAFF.